A selection of T cell receptor beta chains follows, all from one sample in a study of blood T cell repertoires in COVID-19. Profiling relied on immunoSEQ multiplex PCR, and the TCRdb table lists in-frame clones only, not all of them. The data contain 150,000 to 200,000 clones, roughly 90% of them singletons. The specimen was PBMCs or T cells enriched from blood (not recorded which). These receptors originate from a human donor with acute COVID-19. The donor label of this sample is uncertain. Each CDR3 is given with its conserved first and last residue. The D gene is left open where the match is weak. Clone size is stated in some rows and not others, as once, few, many or a class when expanded.

d_gene: .
abundance: .
j_gene: TRBJ2-1
v_gene: TRBV30
CDR3aa: CAWSPDAKAATFF
CDR3nt: TGTGCCTGGAGTCCCGACGCGAAAGCGGCGACGTTCTTC

d_gene: .
abundance: .
j_gene: TRBJ1-1
v_gene: TRBV9
CDR3aa: CASSLLTGDTEAFF
CDR3nt: TGTGCCAGCAGCTTACTGACAGGTGACACTGAAGCTTTCTTT

d_gene: .
abundance: .
j_gene: TRBJ1-4
v_gene: TRBV5-1
CDR3aa: CASSLGGEKKLFF
CDR3nt: TGCGCCAGCAGTCTAGGGGGAGAAAAAAAACTGTTTTTT

d_gene: TRBD1
abundance: .
j_gene: TRBJ1-2
v_gene: TRBV9
CDR3aa: CASSVLDRVDYNYGYTF
CDR3nt: TGTGCCAGCAGCGTCCTCGACAGGGTAGATTATAACTATGGCTACACCTTC

d_gene: TRBD2
abundance: once
j_gene: TRBJ2-3
v_gene: TRBV7-8
CDR3aa: CASSRTGGSTDTQYF
CDR3nt: TGTGCCAGCAGCAGGACCGGGGGGAGCACAGATACGCAGTATTTT

d_gene: TRBD1
abundance: .
j_gene: TRBJ2-5
v_gene: TRBV6-2/TRBV6-3
CDR3aa: CASSIGGRWEETQYF
CDR3nt: TGTGCCAGCAGCATAGGGGGCCGTTGGGAAGAGACCCAGTACTTC

d_gene: .
abundance: few
j_gene: TRBJ1-2
v_gene: TRBV4-1
CDR3aa: CASSQPGATGYTF
CDR3nt: TGCGCCAGCAGCCAACCTGGGGCGACCGGCTACACCTTC

d_gene: .
abundance: once
j_gene: TRBJ2-5
v_gene: TRBV5-1
CDR3aa: CASSLEGEETQYF
CDR3nt: TGCGCCAGCAGCTTGGAGGGGGAAGAGACCCAGTACTTC

d_gene: .
abundance: .
j_gene: TRBJ1-2
v_gene: TRBV18
CDR3aa: CASSPDSNYGYTF
CDR3nt: TGTGCCAGCTCCCCGGACAGTAACTATGGCTACACCTTC

d_gene: .
abundance: .
j_gene: TRBJ2-7
v_gene: TRBV9
CDR3aa: CASSVSRDSSYEQYF
CDR3nt: TGTGCCAGCAGCGTATCTCGGGACTCATCCTACGAGCAGTACTTC

d_gene: .
abundance: .
j_gene: TRBJ1-2
v_gene: TRBV24-1
CDR3aa: CATSDYYGYTF
CDR3nt: TGTGCCACCAGTGACTACTATGGCTACACCTTC

d_gene: .
abundance: .
j_gene: TRBJ1-2
v_gene: TRBV6-5
CDR3aa: CASSYARDTLDGYTF
CDR3nt: TGTGCCAGCAGTTACGCCAGGGACACTCTTGATGGCTACACCTTC

d_gene: .
abundance: .
j_gene: TRBJ2-7
v_gene: TRBV24-1
CDR3aa: CAPRGYEQYF
CDR3nt: TGTGCCCCCCGGGGATACGAGCAGTACTTC

d_gene: .
abundance: many
j_gene: TRBJ1-1
v_gene: TRBV5-4
CDR3aa: CASSFRATEAFF
CDR3nt: TGTGCCAGCAGCTTCAGGGCGACTGAAGCTTTCTTT

d_gene: .
abundance: .
j_gene: TRBJ1-1
v_gene: TRBV30
CDR3aa: CAWSGQTANTEAFF
CDR3nt: TGTGCCTGGAGTGGCCAGACAGCGAACACTGAAGCTTTCTTT

d_gene: .
abundance: once
j_gene: TRBJ2-7
v_gene: TRBV7-2
CDR3aa: CASRMTSLGGEQYF
CDR3nt: TGTGCCAGCAGGATGACATCGCTTGGAGGTGAGCAGTACTTC

d_gene: .
abundance: .
j_gene: TRBJ2-5
v_gene: TRBV6-5
CDR3aa: CASSSPAGYQETQYF
CDR3nt: TGTGCCAGCAGTTCCCCGGCGGGGTACCAAGAGACCCAGTACTTC

d_gene: .
abundance: .
j_gene: TRBJ2-3
v_gene: TRBV5-6
CDR3aa: CASSLGPRSTDTQYF
CDR3nt: TGTGCCAGCAGCTTGGGCCCGAGAAGCACAGATACGCAGTATTTT

d_gene: TRBD1
abundance: .
j_gene: TRBJ1-2
v_gene: TRBV2
CDR3aa: CASGTGAERYGYTF
CDR3nt: TGTGCCAGCGGAACAGGGGCCGAGAGGTATGGCTACACCTTC

d_gene: TRBD1
abundance: .
j_gene: TRBJ1-4
v_gene: TRBV6-5
CDR3aa: CASRPRTGLDEKLFF
CDR3nt: TGTGCCAGCAGACCCAGGACAGGGTTGGATGAAAAACTGTTTTTT

d_gene: .
abundance: .
j_gene: TRBJ2-7
v_gene: TRBV30
CDR3aa: CAWSPTSGGTWGYEQYF
CDR3nt: TGTGCCTGGAGTCCAACGAGTGGGGGGACGTGGGGATACGAGCAGTACTTC

d_gene: .
abundance: .
j_gene: TRBJ1-1
v_gene: TRBV11-2
CDR3aa: CASSPGLSLEAFF
CDR3nt: TGTGCCAGCAGTCCGGGACTTTCACTCGAAGCTTTCTTT

d_gene: TRBD2
abundance: .
j_gene: TRBJ2-5
v_gene: TRBV7-7
CDR3aa: CASSPRSGGAETQYF
CDR3nt: TGTGCCAGCAGCCCCCGTAGCGGGGGGGCGGAGACCCAGTACTTC

d_gene: .
abundance: .
j_gene: TRBJ2-7
v_gene: TRBV29-1
CDR3aa: CSARDTGSEQYF
CDR3nt: TGCAGCGCAAGGGACACGGGAAGCGAGCAGTACTTC

d_gene: TRBD2
abundance: .
j_gene: TRBJ2-7
v_gene: TRBV7-2
CDR3aa: CASSLASGLAAYEQYF
CDR3nt: TGTGCCAGCAGCTTAGCCAGCGGACTAGCGGCCTACGAGCAGTACTTC

d_gene: .
abundance: .
j_gene: TRBJ2-7
v_gene: TRBV2
CDR3aa: CASSEPPSFHEQYF
CDR3nt: TGTGCCAGCAGTGAACCCCCTAGCTTCCACGAGCAGTACTTC

d_gene: .
abundance: .
j_gene: TRBJ1-2
v_gene: TRBV3-1/TRBV3-2
CDR3aa: CASSLTQGNYGYTF
CDR3nt: TGTGCCAGCAGCCTAACACAGGGTAACTATGGCTACACCTTC

d_gene: .
abundance: .
j_gene: TRBJ2-6
v_gene: TRBV7-2
CDR3aa: CASSLAFRAGANVLTF
CDR3nt: TGTGCCAGCAGCTTAGCGTTCAGGGCTGGGGCCAACGTCCTGACTTTC

d_gene: TRBD2
abundance: .
j_gene: TRBJ2-7
v_gene: TRBV5-1
CDR3aa: CASSLRGLANEQYF
CDR3nt: TGCGCCAGCAGCTTGCGAGGACTAGCTAACGAGCAGTACTTC

d_gene: .
abundance: .
j_gene: TRBJ2-2
v_gene: TRBV4-2
CDR3aa: CASRPRHDANTGELFF
CDR3nt: TGTGCCAGCAGGCCCAGACACGACGCGAACACCGGGGAGCTGTTTTTT

d_gene: TRBD1
abundance: .
j_gene: TRBJ2-7
v_gene: TRBV5-4
CDR3aa: CASSWGTVSYEQYF
CDR3nt: TGTGCCAGCAGCTGGGGGACAGTCTCCTACGAGCAGTACTTC

d_gene: .
abundance: .
j_gene: TRBJ2-1
v_gene: TRBV7-9
CDR3aa: CASSPPDRYNEQFF
CDR3nt: TGTGCCAGCAGCCCTCCTGACAGATACAATGAGCAGTTCTTC